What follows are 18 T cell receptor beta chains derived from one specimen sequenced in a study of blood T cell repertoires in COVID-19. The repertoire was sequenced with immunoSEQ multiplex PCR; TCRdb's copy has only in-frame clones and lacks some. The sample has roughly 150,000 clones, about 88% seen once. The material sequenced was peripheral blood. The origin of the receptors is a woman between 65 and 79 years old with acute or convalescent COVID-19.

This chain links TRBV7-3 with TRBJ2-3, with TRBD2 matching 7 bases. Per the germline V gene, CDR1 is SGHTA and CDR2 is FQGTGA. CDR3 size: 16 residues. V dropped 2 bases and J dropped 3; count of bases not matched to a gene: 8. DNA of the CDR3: TGTGCCAGCAGCTTACAGGCTAGCGGTCCGACAGATACGCAGTATTTT. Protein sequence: CASSLQASGPTDTQYF.

Written as DNA, the CDR3 is TGTGCCAGCAGTGAAGCGGGCAGGGGCTATCAGCCCCAGCATTTT. Translating it yields CASSEAGRGYQPQHF. The V gene is TRBV6-1, the J gene TRBJ1-5; D perhaps matches TRBD1 (6 bases). The CDR3 is 15 amino acids. V shed 0 bases and J shed 5 bases, with 11 bases lying between them. From germline, CDR1 is MNHNS and CDR2 SASEGT.

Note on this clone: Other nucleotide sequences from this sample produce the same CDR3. This chain's CDR3 is CASSLSGTDTQYF. CDR3 in DNA: TGTGCCAGTAGCCTTAGTGGCACAGATACGCAGTATTTT. The V and J genes are TRBV19 and TRBJ2-3; D ambiguous. This CDR3 comprises 13 residues. V shed 6 bases and J shed 1 base, with 8 bases lying between them. Germline V CDR1 and CDR2: LNHDA, SQIVND (reference sequence).

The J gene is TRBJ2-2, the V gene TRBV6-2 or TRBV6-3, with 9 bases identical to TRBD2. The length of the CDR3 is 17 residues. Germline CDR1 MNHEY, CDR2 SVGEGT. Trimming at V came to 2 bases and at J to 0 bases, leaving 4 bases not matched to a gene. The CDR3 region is CASSYRAGGPNTGELFF. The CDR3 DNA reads TGTGCCAGCAGTTACCGAGCGGGGGGCCCGAACACCGGGGAGCTGTTTTTT.

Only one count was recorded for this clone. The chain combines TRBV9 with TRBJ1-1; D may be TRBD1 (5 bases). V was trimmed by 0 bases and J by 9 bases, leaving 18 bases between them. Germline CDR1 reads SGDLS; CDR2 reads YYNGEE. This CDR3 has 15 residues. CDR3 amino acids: CASSVDGLGQQKAFF. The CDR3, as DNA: TGTGCCAGCAGCGTAGATGGCTTGGGGCAGCAGAAAGCTTTCTTT.

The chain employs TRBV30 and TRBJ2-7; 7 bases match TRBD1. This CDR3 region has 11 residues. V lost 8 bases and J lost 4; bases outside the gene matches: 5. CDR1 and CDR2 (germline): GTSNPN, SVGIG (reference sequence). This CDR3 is CARQGEYEQYF. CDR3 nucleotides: TGTGCCAGACAGGGAGAGTACGAGCAGTACTTC.

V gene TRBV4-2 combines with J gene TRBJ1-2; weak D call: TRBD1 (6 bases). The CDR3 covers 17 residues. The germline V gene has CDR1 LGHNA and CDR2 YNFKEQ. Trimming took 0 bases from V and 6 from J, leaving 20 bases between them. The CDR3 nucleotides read TGTGCCAGCAGCCAAGAAGAGGGGGGGACACTGACTAATGGCTACACCTTC. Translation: CASSQEEGGTLTNGYTF.

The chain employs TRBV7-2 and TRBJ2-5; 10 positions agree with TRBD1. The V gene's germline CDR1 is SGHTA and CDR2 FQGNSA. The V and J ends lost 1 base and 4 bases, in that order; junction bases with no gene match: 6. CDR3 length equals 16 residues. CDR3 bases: TGTGCCAGCAGCTTAGTGGGGACAGGGGTGTTAGAGACCCAGTACTTC. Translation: CASSLVGTGVLETQYF. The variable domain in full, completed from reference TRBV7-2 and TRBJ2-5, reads GAGVSQSPSNKVTEKGKDVELRCDPISGHTALYWYRQSLGQGLEFLIYFQGNSAPDKSGLPSDRFSAERTGGSVSTLTIQRTQQEDSAVYLCASSLVGTGVLETQYFGPGTRLLVL.

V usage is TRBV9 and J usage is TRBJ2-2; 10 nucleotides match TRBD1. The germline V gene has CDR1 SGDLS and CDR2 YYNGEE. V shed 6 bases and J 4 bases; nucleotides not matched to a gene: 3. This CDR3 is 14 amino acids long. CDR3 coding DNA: TGTGCCAGCAAGGACAGGGGGGGCACCGGGGAGCTGTTTTTT. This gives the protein CASKDRGGTGELFF.

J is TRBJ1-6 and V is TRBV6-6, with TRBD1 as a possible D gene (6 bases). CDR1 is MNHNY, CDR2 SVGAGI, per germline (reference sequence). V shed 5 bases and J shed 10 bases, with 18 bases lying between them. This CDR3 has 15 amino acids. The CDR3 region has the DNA TGTGCCAGCAGTATCGTCGCAGGTCAGGGGTCACCCCTCCACTTT. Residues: CASSIVAGQGSPLHF.

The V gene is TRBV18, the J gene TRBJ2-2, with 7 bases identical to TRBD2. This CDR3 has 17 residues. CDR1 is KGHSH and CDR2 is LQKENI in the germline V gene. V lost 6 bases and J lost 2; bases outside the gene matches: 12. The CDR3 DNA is TGTGCCAGCTCTGCCCTGTCGGGGGGAGTCAACACCGGGGAGCTGTTTTTT. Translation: CASSALSGGVNTGELFF.

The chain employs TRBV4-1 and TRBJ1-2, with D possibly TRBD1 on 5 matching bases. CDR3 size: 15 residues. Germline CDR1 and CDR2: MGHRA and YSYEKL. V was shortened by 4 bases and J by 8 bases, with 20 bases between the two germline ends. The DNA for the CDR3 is TGCGCCAGCAGCCCCACAGGTCTTGGGGCTGGGGGCTACACCTTC. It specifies CASSPTGLGAGGYTF.

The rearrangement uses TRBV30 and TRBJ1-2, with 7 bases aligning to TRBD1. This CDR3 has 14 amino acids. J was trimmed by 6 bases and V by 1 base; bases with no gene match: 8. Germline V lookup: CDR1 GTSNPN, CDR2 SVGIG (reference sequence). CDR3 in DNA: TGTGCCTGGAGTGCCCTGACAGGGTCCCATGGCTACACCTTC. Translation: CAWSALTGSHGYTF.

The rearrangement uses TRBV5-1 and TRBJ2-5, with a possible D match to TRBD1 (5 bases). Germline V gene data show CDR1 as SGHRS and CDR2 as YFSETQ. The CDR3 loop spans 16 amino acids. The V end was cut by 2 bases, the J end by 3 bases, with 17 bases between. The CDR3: CASSLGGHSGKETQYF. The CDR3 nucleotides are TGCGCCAGCAGCTTAGGTGGACATTCAGGAAAAGAGACCCAGTACTTC.

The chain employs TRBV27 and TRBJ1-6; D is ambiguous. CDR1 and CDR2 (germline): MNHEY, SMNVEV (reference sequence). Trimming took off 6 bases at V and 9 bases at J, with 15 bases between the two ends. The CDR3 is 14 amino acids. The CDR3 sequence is CASRGLGAGSPLHF. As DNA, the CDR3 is TGTGCCAGCAGAGGGTTGGGCGCGGGTTCACCCCTCCACTTT.

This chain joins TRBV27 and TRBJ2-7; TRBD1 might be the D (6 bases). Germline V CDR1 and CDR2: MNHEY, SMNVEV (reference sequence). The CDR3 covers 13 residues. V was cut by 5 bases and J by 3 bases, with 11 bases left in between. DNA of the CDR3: TGTGCCAGCAGTAGAAGACAGGACTACGAGCAGTACTTC. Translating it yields CASSRRQDYEQYF.

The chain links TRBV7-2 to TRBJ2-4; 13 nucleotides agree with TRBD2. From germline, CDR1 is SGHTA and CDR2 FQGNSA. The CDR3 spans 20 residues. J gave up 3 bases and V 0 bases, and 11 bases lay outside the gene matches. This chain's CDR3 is CASSLALETSGGRGKNIQYF. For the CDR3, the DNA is TGTGCCAGCAGCTTAGCACTCGAGACTAGCGGGGGGCGGGGCAAAAACATTCAGTACTTC.

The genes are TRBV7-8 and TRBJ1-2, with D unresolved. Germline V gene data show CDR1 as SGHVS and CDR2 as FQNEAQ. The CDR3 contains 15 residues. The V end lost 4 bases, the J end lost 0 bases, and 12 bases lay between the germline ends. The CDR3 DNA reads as TGTGCCAGCAGCTACGGACTGAGTTCTAACTATGGCTACACCTTC. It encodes CASSYGLSSNYGYTF. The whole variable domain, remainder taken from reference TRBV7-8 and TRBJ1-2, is GAGVSQSPRYKVAKRGQDVALRCDPISGHVSLFWYQQALGQGPEFLTYFQNEAQLDKSGLPSDRFFAERPEGSVSTLKIQRTQQEDSAVYLCASSYGLSSNYGYTFGSGTRLTVV.